The clone carrying this TCR beta chain was recorded at least ten times. Antigen specificity is unknown. All donors came from Russia, were Caucasian and healthy, and spanned ages about 6 to 95. Total RNA, at least 6 micrograms per sample, came from PBMCs. A sample-barcoded 5' primer and a J-beta primer mix were used in a second PCR of roughly 6 to 11 cycles. Paired-end reads containing CDR3 totaled no fewer than 2.5 million for each sample. TCRdb re-called the 5' RACE reads through MiXCR, storing one row per CDR3 protein. This sample yields approximately 1,000,000 distinct CDR3 sequences, of which approximately 38% are seen a single time; 13% belongs to the top ten. These data originate in a study of blood T cells in healthy people across ages. Study results and limitations: While age rose, TCR beta diversity per million T cells dropped in a roughly linear way.

The receptor was derived from a man aged 18 to 29 in good health. Sequencing used blood.

CDR3 in amino acids: CASVGFPANYGYTF. CDR3 sequence (DNA): TGTGCCAGCGTGGGTTTCCCAGCTAACTATGGCTACACCTTC. The chain is built from TRBV12-3 or TRBV12-4 and TRBJ1-2; no definite D call. V was trimmed by 8 bases and J by 0 bases, leaving 13 bases between them. This CDR3 has 14 residues.